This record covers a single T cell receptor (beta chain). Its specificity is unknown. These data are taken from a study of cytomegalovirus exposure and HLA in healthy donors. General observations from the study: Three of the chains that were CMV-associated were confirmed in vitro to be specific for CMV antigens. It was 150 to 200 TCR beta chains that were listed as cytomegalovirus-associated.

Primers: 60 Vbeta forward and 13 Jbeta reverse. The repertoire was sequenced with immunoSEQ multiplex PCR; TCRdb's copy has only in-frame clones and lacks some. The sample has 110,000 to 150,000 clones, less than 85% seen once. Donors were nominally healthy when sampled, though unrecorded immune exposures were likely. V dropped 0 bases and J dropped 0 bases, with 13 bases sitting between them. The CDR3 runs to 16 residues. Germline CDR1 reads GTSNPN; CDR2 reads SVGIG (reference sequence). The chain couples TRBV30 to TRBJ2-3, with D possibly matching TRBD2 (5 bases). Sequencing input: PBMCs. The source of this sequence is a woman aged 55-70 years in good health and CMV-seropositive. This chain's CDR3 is CAWSVEGVVSTDTQYF. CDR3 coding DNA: TGTGCCTGGAGTGTAGAGGGTGTCGTGAGCACAGATACGCAGTATTTT.